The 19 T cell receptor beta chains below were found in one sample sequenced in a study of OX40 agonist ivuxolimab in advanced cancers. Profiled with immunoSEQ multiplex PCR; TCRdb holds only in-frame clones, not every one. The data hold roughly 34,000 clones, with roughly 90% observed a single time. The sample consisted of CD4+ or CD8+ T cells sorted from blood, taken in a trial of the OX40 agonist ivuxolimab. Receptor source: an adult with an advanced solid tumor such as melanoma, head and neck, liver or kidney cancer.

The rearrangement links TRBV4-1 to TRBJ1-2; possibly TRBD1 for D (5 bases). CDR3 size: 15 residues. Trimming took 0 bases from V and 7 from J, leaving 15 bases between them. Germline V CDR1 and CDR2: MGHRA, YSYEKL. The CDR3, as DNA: TGCGCCAGCAGCCAAGAGGCAGGGTCCTCACGTGGCTACACCTTC. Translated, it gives CASSQEAGSSRGYTF.

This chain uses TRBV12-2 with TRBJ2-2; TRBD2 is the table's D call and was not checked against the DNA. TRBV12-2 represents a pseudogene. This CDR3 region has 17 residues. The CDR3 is CASRLVVSGSGTGELFF. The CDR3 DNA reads TGTGCAAGTCGCTTAGTAGTGAGCGGGAGTGGAACCGGGGAGCTGTTTTTT.

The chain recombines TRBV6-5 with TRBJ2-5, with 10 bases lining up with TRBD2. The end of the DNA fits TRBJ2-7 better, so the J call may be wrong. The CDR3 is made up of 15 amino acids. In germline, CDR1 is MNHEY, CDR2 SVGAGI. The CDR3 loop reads CASRSLGLADYEQYF. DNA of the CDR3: TGTGCCAGCAGGTCCTTAGGACTAGCGGACTACGAGCAGTACTTC.

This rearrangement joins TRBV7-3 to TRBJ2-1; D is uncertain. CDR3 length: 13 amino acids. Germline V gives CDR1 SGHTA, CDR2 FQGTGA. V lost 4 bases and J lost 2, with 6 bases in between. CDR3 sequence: CASSSDPYNEQFF. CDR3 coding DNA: TGTGCCAGCAGCTCCGACCCCTACAATGAGCAGTTCTTC.

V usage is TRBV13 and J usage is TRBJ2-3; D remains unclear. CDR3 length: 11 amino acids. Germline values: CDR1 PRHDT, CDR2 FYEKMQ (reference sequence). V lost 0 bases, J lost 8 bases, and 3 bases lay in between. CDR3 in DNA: TGTGCCAGCAGCTTAGGACCTACGCAGTATTTT. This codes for CASSLGPTQYF.

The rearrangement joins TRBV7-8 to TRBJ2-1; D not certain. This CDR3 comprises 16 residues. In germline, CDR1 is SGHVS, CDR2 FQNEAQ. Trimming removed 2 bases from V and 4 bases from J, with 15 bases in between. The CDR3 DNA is TGTGCCAGCAGCTTAACTCTGAAACAGCGATACAATGAGCAGTTCTTC. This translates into CASSLTLKQRYNEQFF.

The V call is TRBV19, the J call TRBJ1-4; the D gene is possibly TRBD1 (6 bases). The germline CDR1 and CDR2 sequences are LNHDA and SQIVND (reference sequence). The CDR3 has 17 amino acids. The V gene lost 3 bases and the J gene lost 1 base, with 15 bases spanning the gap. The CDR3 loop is CASSITGSRGTNEKLFF. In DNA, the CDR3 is TGTGCCAGTAGTATCACAGGGAGTCGAGGAACTAATGAAAAACTGTTTTTT. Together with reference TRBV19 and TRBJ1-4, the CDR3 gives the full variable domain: DGGITQSPKYLFRKEGQNVTLSCEQNLNHDAMYWYRQDPGQGLRLIYYSQIVNDFQKGDIAEGYSVSREKKESFPLTVTSAQKNPTAFYLCASSITGSRGTNEKLFFGSGTQLSVL.

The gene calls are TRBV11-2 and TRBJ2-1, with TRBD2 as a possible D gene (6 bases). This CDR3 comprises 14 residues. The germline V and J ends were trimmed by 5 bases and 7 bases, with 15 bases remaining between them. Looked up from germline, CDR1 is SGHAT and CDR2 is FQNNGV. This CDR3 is CASSPLGGDNEQFF. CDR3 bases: TGTGCCAGCAGCCCATTGGGGGGTGATAATGAGCAGTTCTTC.

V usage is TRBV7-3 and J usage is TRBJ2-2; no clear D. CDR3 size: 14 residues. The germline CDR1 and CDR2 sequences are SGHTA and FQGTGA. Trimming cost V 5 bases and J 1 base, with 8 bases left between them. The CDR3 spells CASSPVMNTGELFF. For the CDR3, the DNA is TGTGCCAGCAGCCCAGTAATGAACACCGGGGAGCTGTTTTTT. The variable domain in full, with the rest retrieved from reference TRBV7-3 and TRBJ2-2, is GAGVSQTPSNKVTEKGKYVELRCDPISGHTALYWYRQSLGQGPEFLIYFQGTGAADDSGLPNDRFFAVRPEGSVSTLKIQRTERGDSAVYLCASSPVMNTGELFFGEGSRLTVL.

Here the CDR3 reads CATVRTDTQYF. CDR3 DNA sequence: TGTGCCACCGTCCGCACAGATACGCAGTATTTT. The chain is built from TRBV28 and TRBJ2-3, with D hard to call. In germline, CDR1 is MDHEN, CDR2 SYDVKM. CDR3 length equals 11 residues. V lost 10 bases and J lost 1, with 6 bases in between.

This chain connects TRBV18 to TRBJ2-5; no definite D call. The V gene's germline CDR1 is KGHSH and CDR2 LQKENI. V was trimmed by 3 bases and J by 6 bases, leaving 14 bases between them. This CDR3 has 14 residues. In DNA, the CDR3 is TGTGCCAGCTCACCTCGGATTGATTTAAAGACCCAGTACTTC. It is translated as CASSPRIDLKTQYF.

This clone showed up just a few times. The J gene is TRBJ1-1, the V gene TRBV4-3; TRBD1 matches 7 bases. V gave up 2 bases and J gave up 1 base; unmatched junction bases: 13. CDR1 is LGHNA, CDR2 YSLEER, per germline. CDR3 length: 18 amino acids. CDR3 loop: CASSQYSGQTIRNTEAFF. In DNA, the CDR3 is TGCGCCAGCAGCCAATACTCGGGACAGACAATAAGGAACACTGAAGCTTTCTTT.

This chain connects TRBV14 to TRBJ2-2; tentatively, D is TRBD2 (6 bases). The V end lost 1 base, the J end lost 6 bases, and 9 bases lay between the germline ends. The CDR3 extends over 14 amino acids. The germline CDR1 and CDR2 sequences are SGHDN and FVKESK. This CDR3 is CASSQAQRAGELFF. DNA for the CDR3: TGTGCCAGCAGCCAAGCGCAGCGGGCCGGGGAGCTGTTTTTT.

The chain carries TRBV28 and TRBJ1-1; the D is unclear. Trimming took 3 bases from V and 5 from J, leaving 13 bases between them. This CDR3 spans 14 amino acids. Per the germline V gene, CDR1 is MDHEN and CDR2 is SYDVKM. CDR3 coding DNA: TGTGCCAGCAGTTTTCTCGGGGATAGGACTGAAGCTTTCTTT. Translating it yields CASSFLGDRTEAFF.

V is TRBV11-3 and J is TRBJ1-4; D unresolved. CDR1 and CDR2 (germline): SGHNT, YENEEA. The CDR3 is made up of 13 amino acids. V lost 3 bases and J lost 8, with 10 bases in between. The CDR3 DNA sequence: TGTGCCAGCAGCTTCCGTCCAGGCGAAAAACTGTTTTTT. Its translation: CASSFRPGEKLFF.

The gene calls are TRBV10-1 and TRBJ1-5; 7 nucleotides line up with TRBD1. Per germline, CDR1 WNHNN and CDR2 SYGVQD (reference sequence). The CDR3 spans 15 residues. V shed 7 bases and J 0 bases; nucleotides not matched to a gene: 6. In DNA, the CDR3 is TGCGCCAGCATCGAGGGGGCCCATAGCAATCAGCCCCAGCATTTT. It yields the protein CASIEGAHSNQPQHF.

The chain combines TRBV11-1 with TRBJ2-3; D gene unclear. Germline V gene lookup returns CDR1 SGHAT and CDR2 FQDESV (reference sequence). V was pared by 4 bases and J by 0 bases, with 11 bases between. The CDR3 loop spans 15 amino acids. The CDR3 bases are TGTGCCAGCAGCTCAACTACCGCTAGCACAGATACGCAGTATTTT. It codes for CASSSTTASTDTQYF.

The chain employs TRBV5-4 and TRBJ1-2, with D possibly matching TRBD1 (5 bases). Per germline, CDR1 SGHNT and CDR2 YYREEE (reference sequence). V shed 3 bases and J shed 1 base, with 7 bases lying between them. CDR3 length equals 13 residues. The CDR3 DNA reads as TGTGCCAGCAGCTCACAGGTTAACTATGGCTACACCTTC. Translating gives CASSSQVNYGYTF.

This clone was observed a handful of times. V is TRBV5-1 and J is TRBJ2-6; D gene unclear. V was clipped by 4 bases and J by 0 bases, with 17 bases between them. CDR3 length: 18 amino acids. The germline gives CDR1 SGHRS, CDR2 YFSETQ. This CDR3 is CASSPGGVPLSGANVLTF. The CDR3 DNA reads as TGCGCCAGCAGCCCTGGTGGGGTCCCACTCTCTGGGGCCAACGTCCTGACTTTC.